A selection of T cell receptor beta chains follows, all from one sample in a study of CD8 T cells in Susac syndrome. TCRdb re-analysed the immunoSEQ multiplex PCR reads in MiXCR, keeping a single row per CDR3 protein. This sample has hundreds of thousands of distinct CDR3 sequences; approximately 94% occur once, and the top ten carry around 0.15%. The sample comprised CD4+ T cells from PBMCs. Source of these receptors: a human donor with Susac syndrome. CDR3s include the opening cysteine and the closing phenylalanine or tryptophan. The D gene is left open where the match is weak. Not every row has a clone size; where given, it reads once, few, many or a size class.

d_gene,v_gene,abundance,j_gene,CDR3nt,CDR3aa
.,TRBV12-3/TRBV12-4,.,TRBJ1-6,TGTGCCAGCACTCGAATAACAGGGAATAATTCACCCCTCCACTTT,CASTRITGNNSPLHF
.,TRBV2,.,TRBJ1-5,TGTGCCAGCAGTGAAATTTCGGCCGGTTTACTCCAGCATTTT,CASSEISAGLLQHF
.,TRBV4-2,.,TRBJ1-2,TGTGCCAGCAGCCAAGATTTGGCGGTTTCTGGCTACACCTTC,CASSQDLAVSGYTF
.,TRBV27,.,TRBJ2-7,TGTGCCAGCAGTTCGATCCCCACTAGCCACTCGGGGGAGCAGTACTTC,CASSSIPTSHSGEQYF
.,TRBV3-1,.,TRBJ2-1,TGTGCCAGCATACCTACAAATGAGCAGTTCTTC,CASIPTNEQFF
.,TRBV20-1,.,TRBJ1-4,TGCAGTGCTCCTAACCGACAGAGTAATGAAAAACTGTTTTTT,CSAPNRQSNEKLFF
.,TRBV14,few,TRBJ1-6,TGTGCCAGCAGCCAGGATGCGAATTCACCCCTCCACTTT,CASSQDANSPLHF
.,TRBV27,few,TRBJ2-3,TGTGCCAGCAGTCCGGACTTCACAGATACGCAGTATTTT,CASSPDFTDTQYF
.,TRBV12-3/TRBV12-4,.,TRBJ1-1,TGTGCCAGCAGCTCCGAGTGGAACACTGAAGCTTTCTTT,CASSSEWNTEAFF
.,TRBV27,few,TRBJ1-1,TGTGCCAGCAACGGCCCACTGGGCACTGAAGCTTTCTTT,CASNGPLGTEAFF
TRBD1,TRBV4-3,once,TRBJ1-6,TGCGCCAGCAGCCAACTAGGACAGGGGAAAGGTTCACCCCTCCACTTT,CASSQLGQGKGSPLHF
TRBD1,TRBV5-1,.,TRBJ1-2,TGCGCCAGCAGGTTGGACAGGGCGCTGCGTGGCTACACCTTC,CASRLDRALRGYTF
.,TRBV30,.,TRBJ1-4,TGTGCCTGGAGTCTGTCAGCAGGGGCGGGAGAAAAACTGTTTTTT,CAWSLSAGAGEKLFF
TRBD2,TRBV6-6,.,TRBJ2-3,TGTGCCAGCAGTTACTCGCGGGGGAGGACAGATACGCAGTATTTT,CASSYSRGRTDTQYF
.,TRBV20-1,.,TRBJ1-6,TGCAGTGCTAGACCTCACAGGGATAATTCACCCCTCCACTTT,CSARPHRDNSPLHF
.,TRBV9,few,TRBJ1-1,TGTGCCAGCAGCGTAGTACAGGGTGAAGCTTTCTTT,CASSVVQGEAFF
TRBD1,TRBV18,.,TRBJ1-1,TGTGCCAGCTCGGGGACAGGGGAGAAAATGAACACTGAAGCTTTCTTT,CASSGTGEKMNTEAFF
.,TRBV12-5,.,TRBJ2-5,TGTGCTAGTGGCTTTCTGGAGACCCAGTACTTC,CASGFLETQYF
.,TRBV7-2,.,TRBJ2-3,TGTGCCAGCAGCTTAGGCGTCCTGGGGGGCACAGATACGCAGTATTTT,CASSLGVLGGTDTQYF
.,TRBV3-1,.,TRBJ2-5,TGTGCCAGCAGCAGCTTGGTCCCACAGACCCAGTACTTC,CASSSLVPQTQYF
.,TRBV20-1,.,TRBJ1-5,TGCAGTGCTAAGGAACCGACCTATCAGCCCCAGCATTTT,CSAKEPTYQPQHF
TRBD1,TRBV6-1,.,TRBJ2-4,TGTGCCAGCAGGCCCGGGACAGGGTCTCCTAGGGCAAACATTCAGTACTTC,CASRPGTGSPRANIQYF
.,TRBV6-2/TRBV6-3,.,TRBJ1-2,TGTGCCAGCAGTACCCGGACCGACTATGGCTACACCTTC,CASSTRTDYGYTF
.,TRBV19,.,TRBJ1-5,TGTGCCAGTAGCCAGGACGGTAATCAGCCCCAGCATTTT,CASSQDGNQPQHF
.,TRBV9,.,TRBJ2-6,TGTGCCAGCAGCGTAGGTGAGGGACCCGGGGCCAACGTCCTGACTTTC,CASSVGEGPGANVLTF
TRBD1,TRBV28,.,TRBJ1-5,TGTGCCAGCAGTCCGGACAGGGAAGGATTCAATCAGCCCCAGCATTTT,CASSPDREGFNQPQHF
.,TRBV4-3,.,TRBJ2-7,TGCGCCAGCAGCCAAGACAGGGGCTTTACCTACGAGCAGTACTTC,CASSQDRGFTYEQYF
.,TRBV6-6,.,TRBJ2-3,TGTGCCAGCAGTATAGGGCCCGAGGCAGATACGCAGTATTTT,CASSIGPEADTQYF
.,TRBV20-1,.,TRBJ1-4,TGCAGTGCTAGAGATGGTCTGAAACCGGAAAATGAAAAACTGTTTTTT,CSARDGLKPENEKLFF
.,TRBV30,.,TRBJ2-2,TGTGCCTGGAGTGTACACGGGGCCGGGGAGCTGTTTTTT,CAWSVHGAGELFF
TRBD1,TRBV5-4,.,TRBJ2-7,TGTGCCAGCAGCTTGGGGACAGGGGAAGGCGAGCAGTACTTC,CASSLGTGEGEQYF
TRBD1,TRBV19,.,TRBJ1-5,TGTGCCAGTAGTAGGACAGGGGGCATGCTAGGGCCCCAGCATTTT,CASSRTGGMLGPQHF
.,TRBV19,.,TRBJ2-5,TGTGCCAGTAGTACTAGCCGAGAGACCCAGTACTTC,CASSTSRETQYF
.,TRBV5-1,.,TRBJ2-1,TGCGCCAGCAGCTTGCAGGGACTTAGCAATGAGCAGTTCTTC,CASSLQGLSNEQFF
.,TRBV12-3/TRBV12-4,.,TRBJ2-7,TGTGCCAGCAGTTGGAGGACAGTCGACAACGAGCAGTACTTC,CASSWRTVDNEQYF
.,TRBV9,.,TRBJ1-3,TGTGCCAGCAGCGCCAACAGAAACACCATATATTTT,CASSANRNTIYF
TRBD2,TRBV5-1,once,TRBJ2-5,TGCGCCAGCAGCCCCCCGACTAGCGGGGGGGTGGGAGAGACCCAGTACTTC,CASSPPTSGGVGETQYF
.,TRBV4-3,.,TRBJ1-2,TGCGCCAGCAGCCAAGACAGGCTAACTATCTATGGCTACACCTTC,CASSQDRLTIYGYTF
TRBD1,TRBV30,.,TRBJ2-7,TGTGCCTGGAGTGGGGGGACAGGGGGCTGGGGCGAGCAGTACTTC,CAWSGGTGGWGEQYF
TRBD1,TRBV20-1,.,TRBJ2-2,TGCAGTGCCAGACAGGGAGATTTTACCGGGGAGCTGTTTTTT,CSARQGDFTGELFF
.,TRBV20-1,.,TRBJ2-1,TGCAGTGCTAGCCGGGTAGACAATGAGCAGTTCTTC,CSASRVDNEQFF
.,TRBV24-1,.,TRBJ1-5,TGTGCCACCAGTCATAGCAATCAGCCCCAGCATTTT,CATSHSNQPQHF
TRBD2,TRBV20-1,.,TRBJ2-3,TGCAGTGCTGCCCTGGGAGGGTCAGGGACAGATACGCAGTATTTT,CSAALGGSGTDTQYF
TRBD1,TRBV6-5,.,TRBJ1-2,TGTGCCAGCAGTTACTCGTGGGGACAGACTAACTATGGCTACACCTTC,CASSYSWGQTNYGYTF
.,TRBV7-3,.,TRBJ1-1,TGTGCCAGCAGCTTACCTCCACCGCAGAACACTGAAGCTTTCTTT,CASSLPPPQNTEAFF
.,TRBV3-1,.,TRBJ2-7,TGTGCCAGCAGCCAATCCTTGGGGGACTCCTACGAGCAGTACTTC,CASSQSLGDSYEQYF
TRBD2,TRBV7-2,.,TRBJ2-3,TGTGCCAGCAGCCCGGGGGGTTACACAGATACGCAGTATTTT,CASSPGGYTDTQYF